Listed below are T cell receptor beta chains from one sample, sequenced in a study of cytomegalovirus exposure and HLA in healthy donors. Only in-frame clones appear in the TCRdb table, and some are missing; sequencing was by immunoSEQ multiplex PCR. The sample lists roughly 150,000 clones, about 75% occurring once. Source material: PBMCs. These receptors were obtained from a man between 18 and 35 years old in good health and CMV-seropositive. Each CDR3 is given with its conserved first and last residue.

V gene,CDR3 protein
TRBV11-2,CASSLAGTDTDTQYF
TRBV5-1,CASAEGSPGTEAFF
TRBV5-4,CASSLGQGANTEAFF
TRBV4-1,CASSFRQGNEKLFF
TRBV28,CASISGVVGNGYTF
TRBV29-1,CSVAFRTANYGYTF
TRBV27,CASSSYGTGSYEQYF
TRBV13,CASSHRDRGMKEQYF
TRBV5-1,CASSLGPGQGFQPQHF
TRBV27,CASSPSEAGGPGGEQFF
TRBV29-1,CSVGLADYEQYF
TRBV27,CASSLGVLAGLSSYNEQFF
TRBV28,CASSLQGPFPGANVLTF
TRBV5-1,CASMGEDYGYTF
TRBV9,CASSVVGAGILLDTQYF
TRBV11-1,CASSLNWGAGGTNEQFF
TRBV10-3,CAISERGSSGNTIYF
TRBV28,CASSPGGRYGYTF
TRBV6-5,CASSYSASPDTQYF
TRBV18,CASSPGTSGWSSYNEQFF
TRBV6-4,CASKGEMVRTGELFF
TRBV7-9,CASSSGQLNTEAFF
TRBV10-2,CASRRTGNTDTQYF
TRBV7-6,CASSYTGVYNEQFF
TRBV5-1,CASRNGANTEAFF
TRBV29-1,CSVEGLAGARSNEQFF
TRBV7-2,CASSPRTSGSSGANVLTF
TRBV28,CASSFRMNTEAFF
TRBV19,CASSIRTGITDTQYF